This T cell receptor beta chain stems from a study of T-cell reconstitution after alpha-beta-depleted transplantation in children (dated by TCRdb to 2015 to 2016). At the level of the whole study: T-cell immune reconstitution after TCRalphabeta/CD19-depleted allogeneic hematopoietic cell transplantation in children was quantitatively tracked in the study by means of TCR repertoire profiling.

On this clonotype itself: Its binding antigen is unknown. The record has no base qualities; no much larger clone is one base away.

CDR1 and CDR2 (DFQATT, SNEGSKA) derive from the germline V gene (reference sequence). V trim: 4 bases; J trim: 4 bases; unmatched bases: 12. The CDR3 holds 17 amino acids from the cysteine to the phenylalanine. Just CDR3 DNA is preserved here, 51 bases in frame from base 1. Libraries came from PCR. Sequencing took place on an Illumina HiSeq 2500. To normalize quantification of the TCRbeta repertoire, the TCR libraries were built with molecular barcoding that relied on unique molecular identifiers. The raw public reads went through TCRdb reprocessing: fastp at Q25, MiXCR clone calling, in-frame beta chains kept. Here each entry gathers all rows of one CDR3 protein and keeps the most common genes and DNA. The sample records more than 250,000 distinct CDR3 sequences, 9.5% to 10% of which are singletons. Of the sample, 9.5% to 13% is held by the ten largest clones.

This receptor was obtained from a human donor who donated a stem cell graft to a child with SCID. The chain is encoded by TRBV20-1 joined to TRBJ2-1, and 11 bases in between align with TRBD2. Sample: PBMCs from the stem cell graft donor, taken from the stem cell graft. CDR3 region: CSATPFLTSGGYNEQFF. The nucleotide sequence is TGCAGTGCTACACCATTCCTCACTAGCGGGGGTTACAATGAGCAGTTCTTC.